This T cell receptor (beta chain) was captured by sequencing in a study of radiation and T cells in renal cell carcinoma. Looking at the study overall: Nephrectomy followed 15 Gy stereotactic body radiation by 4 weeks. Study-wide results and caveats: No pretreatment tumor biopsies were available for baseline clonotypes. From baseline, blood top tumor clonotypes peaked at 2 weeks post-radiation.

Time point indicated: baseline pretreatment blood. Described treatment: 15 Gy SBRT to primary tumor, nephrectomy 4 weeks later. The tumor was a clear cell renal cell carcinoma. Sequencing used immunoSEQ multiplex PCR; TCRdb keeps in-frame clones, though not all of them. Seen here are roughly 130,000 clones, about 88% observed once, and the top ten hold 12%. With respect to this clone: Antigen unknown.

Germline V gene lookup returns CDR1 SGHRS and CDR2 YFSETQ. This CDR3 is 14 amino acids long. V was pared by 4 bases and J by 2 bases, with 13 bases between. The source material was blood, sampled from a patient whose treatment included radiotherapy and nephrectomy. J is TRBJ2-7 and V is TRBV5-1, with D maybe TRBD2 (6 bases). The TCR originated in a woman in her 50s with renal cell carcinoma. The CDR3 DNA follows: TGCGCCAGCAGCCCTACCGCGGGGACCTACGAGCAGTACTTC. Amino acids: CASSPTAGTYEQYF. Full variable domain (rest looked up from reference TRBV5-1 and TRBJ2-7): KAGVTQTPRYLIKTRGQQVTLSCSPISGHRSVSWYQQTPGQGLQFLFEYFSETQRNKGNFPGRFSGRQFSNSRSEMNVSTLELGDSALYLCASSPTAGTYEQYFGPGTRLTVT.